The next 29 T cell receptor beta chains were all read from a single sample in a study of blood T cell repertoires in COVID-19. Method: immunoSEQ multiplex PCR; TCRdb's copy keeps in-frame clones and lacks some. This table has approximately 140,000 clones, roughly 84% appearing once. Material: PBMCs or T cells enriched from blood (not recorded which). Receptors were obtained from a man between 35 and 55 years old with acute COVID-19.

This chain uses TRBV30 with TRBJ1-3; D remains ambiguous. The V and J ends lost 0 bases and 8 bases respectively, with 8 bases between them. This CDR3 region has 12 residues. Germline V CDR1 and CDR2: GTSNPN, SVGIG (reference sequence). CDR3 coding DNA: TGTGCCTGGAGTGTTGAAGTAGACACCATATATTTT. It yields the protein CAWSVEVDTIYF.

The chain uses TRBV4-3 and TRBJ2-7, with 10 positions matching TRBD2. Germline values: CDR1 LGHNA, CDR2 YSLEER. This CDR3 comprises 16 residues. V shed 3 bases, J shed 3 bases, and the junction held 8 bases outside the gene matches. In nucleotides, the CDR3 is TGCGCCAGCAGCCACTCTCTAGCGGGGGACCGCTACGAGCAGTACTTC. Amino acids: CASSHSLAGDRYEQYF.

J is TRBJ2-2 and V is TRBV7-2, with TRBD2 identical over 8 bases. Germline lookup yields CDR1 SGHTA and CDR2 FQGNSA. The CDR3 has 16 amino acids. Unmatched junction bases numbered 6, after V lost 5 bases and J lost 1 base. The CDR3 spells CASSTAGGQNTGELFF. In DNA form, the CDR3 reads TGTGCCAGCAGCACCGCGGGGGGCCAGAACACCGGGGAGCTGTTTTTT.

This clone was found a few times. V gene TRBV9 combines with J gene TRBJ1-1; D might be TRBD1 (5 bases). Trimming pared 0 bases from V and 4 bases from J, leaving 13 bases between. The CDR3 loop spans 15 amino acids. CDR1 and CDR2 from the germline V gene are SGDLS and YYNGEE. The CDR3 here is CASSVGGQRSTEAFF. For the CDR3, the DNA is TGTGCCAGCAGCGTAGGAGGACAACGGAGCACTGAAGCTTTCTTT.

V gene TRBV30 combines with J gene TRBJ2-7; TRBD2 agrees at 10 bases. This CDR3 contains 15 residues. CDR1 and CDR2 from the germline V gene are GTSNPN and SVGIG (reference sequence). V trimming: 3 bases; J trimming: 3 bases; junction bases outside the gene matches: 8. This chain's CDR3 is CAWRRTRLAGYEQYF. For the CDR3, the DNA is TGTGCCTGGAGACGGACCCGACTAGCGGGCTACGAGCAGTACTTC.

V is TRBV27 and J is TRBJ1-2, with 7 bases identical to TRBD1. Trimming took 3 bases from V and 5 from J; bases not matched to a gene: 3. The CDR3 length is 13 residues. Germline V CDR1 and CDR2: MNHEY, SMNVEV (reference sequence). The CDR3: CASSFRGLYGYTF. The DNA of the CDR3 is TGTGCCAGCAGTTTTAGGGGGCTATATGGCTACACCTTC.

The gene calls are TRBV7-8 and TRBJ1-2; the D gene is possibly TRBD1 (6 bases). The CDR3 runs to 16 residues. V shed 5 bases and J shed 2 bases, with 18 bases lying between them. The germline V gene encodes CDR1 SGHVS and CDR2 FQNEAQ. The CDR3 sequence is CASSIFRQDFNYGYTF. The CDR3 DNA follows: TGTGCCAGCAGCATTTTTCGACAGGACTTCAACTATGGCTACACCTTC. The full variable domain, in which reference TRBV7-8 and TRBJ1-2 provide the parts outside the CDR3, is GAGVSQSPRYKVAKRGQDVALRCDPISGHVSLFWYQQALGQGPEFLTYFQNEAQLDKSGLPSDRFFAERPEGSVSTLKIQRTQQEDSAVYLCASSIFRQDFNYGYTFGSGTRLTVV.

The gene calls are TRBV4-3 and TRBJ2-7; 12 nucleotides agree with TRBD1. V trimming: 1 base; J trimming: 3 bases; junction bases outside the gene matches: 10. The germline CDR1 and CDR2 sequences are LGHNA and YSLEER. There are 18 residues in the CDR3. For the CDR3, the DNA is TGCGCCAGCAGCCAAGGCTCCCCGGGACAGGGGGCGCGCTACGAGCAGTACTTC. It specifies CASSQGSPGQGARYEQYF.

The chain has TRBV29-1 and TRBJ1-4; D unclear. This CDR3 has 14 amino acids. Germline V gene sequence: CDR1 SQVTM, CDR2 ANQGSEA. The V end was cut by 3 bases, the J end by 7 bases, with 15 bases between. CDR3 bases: TGCAGCGTTGAGGGCAGGTCGGAGGGTGAAAAACTGTTTTTT. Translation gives CSVEGRSEGEKLFF.

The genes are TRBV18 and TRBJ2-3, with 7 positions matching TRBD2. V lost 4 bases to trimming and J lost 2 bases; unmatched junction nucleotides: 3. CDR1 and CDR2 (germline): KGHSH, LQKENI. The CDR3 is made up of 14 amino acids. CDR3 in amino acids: CASSRGRATDTQYF. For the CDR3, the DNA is TGTGCCAGCTCACGGGGGAGGGCCACAGATACGCAGTATTTT. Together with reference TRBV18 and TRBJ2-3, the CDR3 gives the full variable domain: NAGVMQNPRHLVRRRGQEARLRCSPMKGHSHVYWYRQLPEEGLKFMVYLQKENIIDESGMPKERFSAEFPKEGPSILRIQQVVRGDSAAYFCASSRGRATDTQYFGPGTRLTVL.

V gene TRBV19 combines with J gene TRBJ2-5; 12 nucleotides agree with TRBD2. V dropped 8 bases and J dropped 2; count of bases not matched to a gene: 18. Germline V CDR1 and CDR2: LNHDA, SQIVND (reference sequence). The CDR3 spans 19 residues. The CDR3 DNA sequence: TGTGCCAGTTCTCTTCTTTCGCGGACTAGCGGGGATTTACAAGAGACCCAGTACTTC. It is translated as CASSLLSRTSGDLQETQYF.

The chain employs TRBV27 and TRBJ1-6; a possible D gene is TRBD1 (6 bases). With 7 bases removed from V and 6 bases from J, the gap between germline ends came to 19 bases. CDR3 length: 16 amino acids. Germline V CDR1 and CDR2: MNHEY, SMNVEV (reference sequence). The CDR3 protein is CASIPAQGLGNSPLHF. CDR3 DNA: TGTGCCAGCATTCCCGCCCAGGGGCTCGGTAATTCACCCCTCCACTTT.

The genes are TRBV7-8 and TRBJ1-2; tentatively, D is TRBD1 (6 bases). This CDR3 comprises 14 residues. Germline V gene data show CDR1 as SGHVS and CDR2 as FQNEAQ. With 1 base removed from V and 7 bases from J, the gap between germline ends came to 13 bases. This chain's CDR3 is CASSLGYQGSGYTF. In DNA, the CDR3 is TGTGCCAGCAGCTTAGGTTACCAGGGGTCTGGCTACACCTTC.

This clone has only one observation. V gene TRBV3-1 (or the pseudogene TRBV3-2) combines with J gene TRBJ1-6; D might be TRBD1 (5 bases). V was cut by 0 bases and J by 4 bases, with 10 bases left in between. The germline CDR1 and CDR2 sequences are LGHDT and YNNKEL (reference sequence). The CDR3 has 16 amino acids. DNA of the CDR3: TGTGCCAGCAGCCAAGACCTGACAGCTTATAATTCACCCCTCCACTTT. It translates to CASSQDLTAYNSPLHF.

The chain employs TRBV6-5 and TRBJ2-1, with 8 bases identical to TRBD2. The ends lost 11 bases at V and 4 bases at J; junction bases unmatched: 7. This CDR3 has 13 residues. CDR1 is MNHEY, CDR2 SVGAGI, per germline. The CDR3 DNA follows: TGTGCCGTCGGGGGGGAGTTGTACAATGAGCAGTTCTTC. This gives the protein CAVGGELYNEQFF.

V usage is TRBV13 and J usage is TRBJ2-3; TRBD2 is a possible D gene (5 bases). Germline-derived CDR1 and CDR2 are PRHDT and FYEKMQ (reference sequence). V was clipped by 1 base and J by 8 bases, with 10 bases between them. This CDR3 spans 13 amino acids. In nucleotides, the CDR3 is TGTGCCAGCAGCTTAGTCGGCGGGCGTACGCAGTATTTT. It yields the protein CASSLVGGRTQYF.

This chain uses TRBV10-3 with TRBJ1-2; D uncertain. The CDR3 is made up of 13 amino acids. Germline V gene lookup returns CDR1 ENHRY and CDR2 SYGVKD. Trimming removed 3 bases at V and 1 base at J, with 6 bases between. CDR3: CAISEQVNYGYTF. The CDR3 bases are TGTGCCATCAGTGAACAAGTTAACTATGGCTACACCTTC.

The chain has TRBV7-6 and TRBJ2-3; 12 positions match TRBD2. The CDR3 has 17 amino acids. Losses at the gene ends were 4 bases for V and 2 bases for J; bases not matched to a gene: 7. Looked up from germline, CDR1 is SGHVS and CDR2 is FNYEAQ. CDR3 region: CASSSTTSGGHTDTQYF. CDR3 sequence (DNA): TGTGCCAGCAGCTCGACGACTAGCGGGGGCCACACAGATACGCAGTATTTT.

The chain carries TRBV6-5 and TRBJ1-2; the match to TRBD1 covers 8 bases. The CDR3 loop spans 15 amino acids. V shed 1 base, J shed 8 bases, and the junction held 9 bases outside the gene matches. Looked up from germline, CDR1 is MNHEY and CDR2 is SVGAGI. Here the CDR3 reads CASSYFQGAQGGYTF. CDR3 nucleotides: TGTGCCAGCAGTTACTTTCAGGGGGCGCAAGGAGGCTACACCTTC.

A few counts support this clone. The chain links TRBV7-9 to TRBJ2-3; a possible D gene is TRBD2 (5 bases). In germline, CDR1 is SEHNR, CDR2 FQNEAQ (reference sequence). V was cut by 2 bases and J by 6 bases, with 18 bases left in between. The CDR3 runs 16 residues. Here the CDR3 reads CASSLWQRPGEDTQYF. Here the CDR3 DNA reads TGTGCCAGCAGCTTATGGCAGCGTCCTGGGGAGGATACGCAGTATTTT.

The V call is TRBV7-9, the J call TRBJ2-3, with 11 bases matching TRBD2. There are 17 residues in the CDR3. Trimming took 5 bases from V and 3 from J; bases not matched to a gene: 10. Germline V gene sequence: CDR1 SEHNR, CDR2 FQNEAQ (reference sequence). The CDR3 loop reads CASSRSGRAGATDTQYF. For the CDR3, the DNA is TGTGCCAGCAGCCGTAGCGGGAGGGCCGGGGCGACAGATACGCAGTATTTT.

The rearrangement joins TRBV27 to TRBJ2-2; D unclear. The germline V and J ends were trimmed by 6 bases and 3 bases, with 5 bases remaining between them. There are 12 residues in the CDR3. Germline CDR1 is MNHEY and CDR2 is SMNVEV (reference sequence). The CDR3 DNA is TGTGCCAGCAGCCTCGACACCGGGGAGCTGTTTTTT. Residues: CASSLDTGELFF.

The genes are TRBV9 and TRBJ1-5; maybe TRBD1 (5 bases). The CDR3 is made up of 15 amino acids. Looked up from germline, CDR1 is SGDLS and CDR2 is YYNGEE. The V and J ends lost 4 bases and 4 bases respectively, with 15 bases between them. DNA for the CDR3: TGTGCCAGCAGCCCCGCCCCGGGGGTGAATCAGCCCCAGCATTTT. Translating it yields CASSPAPGVNQPQHF.

CDR3 sequence (DNA): TGTGCCAGCTGCCACCATCCGGGACAGGGTGTCAATGAGCAGTTCTTC. Translating gives CASCHHPGQGVNEQFF. This chain uses TRBV27 with TRBJ2-1; TRBD1 aligns across 9 bases. The CDR3 runs to 16 residues. V gave up 8 bases and J gave up 6 bases; unmatched junction bases: 14. Looked up from germline, CDR1 is MNHEY and CDR2 is SMNVEV (reference sequence).

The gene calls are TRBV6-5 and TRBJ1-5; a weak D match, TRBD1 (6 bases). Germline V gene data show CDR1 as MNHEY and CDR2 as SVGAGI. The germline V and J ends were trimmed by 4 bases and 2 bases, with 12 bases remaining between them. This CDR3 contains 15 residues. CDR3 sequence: CASSSQGLGNQPQHF. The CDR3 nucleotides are TGTGCCAGCAGTTCACAGGGATTGGGCAATCAGCCCCAGCATTTT.

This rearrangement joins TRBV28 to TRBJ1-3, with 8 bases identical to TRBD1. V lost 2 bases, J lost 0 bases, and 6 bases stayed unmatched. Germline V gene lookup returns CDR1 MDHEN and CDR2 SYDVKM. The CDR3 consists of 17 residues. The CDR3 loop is CASSLGTGPYSGNTIYF. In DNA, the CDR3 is TGTGCCAGCAGTTTAGGGACAGGCCCGTACTCTGGAAACACCATATATTTT. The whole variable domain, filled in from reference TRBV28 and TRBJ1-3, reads DVKVTQSSRYLVKRTGEKVFLECVQDMDHENMFWYRQDPGLGLRLIYFSYDVKMKEKGDIPEGYSVSREKKERFSLILESASTNQTSMYLCASSLGTGPYSGNTIYFGEGSWLTVV.

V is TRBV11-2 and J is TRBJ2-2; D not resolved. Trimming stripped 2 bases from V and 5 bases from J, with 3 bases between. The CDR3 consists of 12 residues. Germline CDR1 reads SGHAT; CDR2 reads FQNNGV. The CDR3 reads CASSLTTGELFF. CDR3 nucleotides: TGTGCCAGCAGCTTAACTACCGGGGAGCTGTTTTTT.

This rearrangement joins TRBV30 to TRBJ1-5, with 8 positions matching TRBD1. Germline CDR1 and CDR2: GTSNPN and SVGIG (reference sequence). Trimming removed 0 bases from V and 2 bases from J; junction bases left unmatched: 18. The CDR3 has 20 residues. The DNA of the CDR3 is TGTGCCTGGAGTGTAGGCTACCTCCAGGGGGCGTCTGCCCGCAATCAGCCCCAGCATTTT. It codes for CAWSVGYLQGASARNQPQHF.

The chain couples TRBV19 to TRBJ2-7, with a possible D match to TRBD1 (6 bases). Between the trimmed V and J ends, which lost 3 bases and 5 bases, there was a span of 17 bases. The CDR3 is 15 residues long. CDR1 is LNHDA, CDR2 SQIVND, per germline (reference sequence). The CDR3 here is CASSITGAGDDEQYF. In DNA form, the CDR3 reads TGTGCCAGTAGTATCACCGGGGCAGGGGACGACGAGCAGTACTTC.